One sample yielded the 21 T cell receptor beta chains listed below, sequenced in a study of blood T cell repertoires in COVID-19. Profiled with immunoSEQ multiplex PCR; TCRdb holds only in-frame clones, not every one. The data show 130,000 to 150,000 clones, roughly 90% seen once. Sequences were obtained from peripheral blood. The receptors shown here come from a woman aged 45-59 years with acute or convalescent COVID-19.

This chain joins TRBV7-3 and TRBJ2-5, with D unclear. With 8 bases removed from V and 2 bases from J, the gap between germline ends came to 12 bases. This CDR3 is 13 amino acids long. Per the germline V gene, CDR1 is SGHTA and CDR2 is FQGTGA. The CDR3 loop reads CASGLTEQETQYF. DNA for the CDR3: TGTGCCAGCGGCCTTACAGAGCAAGAGACCCAGTACTTC.

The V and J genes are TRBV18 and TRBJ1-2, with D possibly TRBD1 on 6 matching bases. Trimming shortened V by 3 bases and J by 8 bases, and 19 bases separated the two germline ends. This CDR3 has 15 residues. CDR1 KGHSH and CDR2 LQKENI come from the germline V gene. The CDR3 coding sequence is TGTGCCAGCTCACCTGCCTCGGGGGGCACCGAAGGCTACACCTTC. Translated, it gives CASSPASGGTEGYTF. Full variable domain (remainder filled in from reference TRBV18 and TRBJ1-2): NAGVMQNPRHLVRRRGQEARLRCSPMKGHSHVYWYRQLPEEGLKFMVYLQKENIIDESGMPKERFSAEFPKEGPSILRIQQVVRGDSAAYFCASSPASGGTEGYTFGSGTRLTVV.

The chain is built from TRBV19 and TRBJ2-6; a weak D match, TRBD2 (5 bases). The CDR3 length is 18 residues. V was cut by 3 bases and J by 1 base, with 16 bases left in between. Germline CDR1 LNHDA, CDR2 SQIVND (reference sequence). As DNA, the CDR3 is TGTGCCAGTAGTATCGGGGAAAATCCCAGTTCTGGGGCCAACGTCCTGACTTTC. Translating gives CASSIGENPSSGANVLTF.

CDR3 sequence: CASSFGLAGSADTQYF. The CDR3 DNA is TGTGCCAGCAGCTTCGGACTAGCGGGGTCGGCAGATACGCAGTATTTT. The chain combines TRBV7-9 with TRBJ2-3; TRBD2 agrees at 12 bases. Germline CDR1 SEHNR, CDR2 FQNEAQ (reference sequence). V was pared by 3 bases and J by 4 bases, with 5 bases of the junction left unmatched. The CDR3 has 16 residues.

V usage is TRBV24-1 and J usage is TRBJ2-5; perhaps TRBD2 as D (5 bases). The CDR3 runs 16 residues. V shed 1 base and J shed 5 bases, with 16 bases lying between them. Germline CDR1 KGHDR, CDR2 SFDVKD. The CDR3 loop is CATSDFMHKGAETQYF. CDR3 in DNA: TGTGCCACCAGTGATTTCATGCATAAGGGAGCCGAGACCCAGTACTTC.

CDR3 region: CASSLLATSNQPQHF. The CDR3 DNA is TGTGCCAGCAGTTTATTGGCCACCAGCAATCAGCCCCAGCATTTT. The chain combines TRBV28 with TRBJ1-5, with unresolved D. Germline CDR1 is MDHEN and CDR2 is SYDVKM. Deletions cut 1 base from V and 1 base from J, with 8 bases between. CDR3 size: 15 residues.

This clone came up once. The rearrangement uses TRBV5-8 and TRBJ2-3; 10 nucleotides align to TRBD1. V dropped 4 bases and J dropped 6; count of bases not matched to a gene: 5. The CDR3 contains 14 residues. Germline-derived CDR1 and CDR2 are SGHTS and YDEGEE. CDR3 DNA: TGTGCCAGCAGCCCGGGACAGGGGATGGATACGCAGTATTTT. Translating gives CASSPGQGMDTQYF.

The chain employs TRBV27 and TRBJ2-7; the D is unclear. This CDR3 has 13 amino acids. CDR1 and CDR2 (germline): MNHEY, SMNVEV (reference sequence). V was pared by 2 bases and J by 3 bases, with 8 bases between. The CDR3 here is CASSLGVRYEQYF. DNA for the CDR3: TGTGCCAGCAGTTTAGGAGTTCGCTACGAGCAGTACTTC.

CDR3 bases: TGTGCCAGCAGCACCGGGACAGGGGAGGGCGTCCTGACTTTC. Translating gives CASSTGTGEGVLTF. The V and J genes are TRBV7-9 and TRBJ2-6; TRBD1 matches at 10 bases. With V trimmed by 5 bases and J by 12 bases, 7 bases remained unmatched. Per germline, CDR1 SEHNR and CDR2 FQNEAQ (reference sequence). CDR3 size: 14 residues.

The CDR3 nucleotides are TGTGCCAGCAGCGTCGGACTAGCGGGGTTGAATGAGCAGTTCTTC. This codes for CASSVGLAGLNEQFF. This rearrangement joins TRBV9 to TRBJ2-1, with 12 bases matching TRBD2. V was pared by 2 bases and J by 7 bases, with 4 bases of the junction left unmatched. The CDR3 has 15 amino acids. Germline V gene data show CDR1 as SGDLS and CDR2 as YYNGEE.

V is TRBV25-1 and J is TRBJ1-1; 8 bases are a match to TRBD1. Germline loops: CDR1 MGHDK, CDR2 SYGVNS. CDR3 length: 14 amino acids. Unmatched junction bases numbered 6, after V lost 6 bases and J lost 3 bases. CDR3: CASRKAGGHTEAFF. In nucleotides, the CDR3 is TGTGCCAGCAGGAAAGCAGGGGGCCACACTGAAGCTTTCTTT.

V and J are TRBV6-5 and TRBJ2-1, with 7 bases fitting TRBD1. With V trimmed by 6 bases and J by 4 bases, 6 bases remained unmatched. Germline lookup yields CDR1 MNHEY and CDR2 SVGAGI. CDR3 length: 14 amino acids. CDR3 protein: CASSPGGSYNEQFF. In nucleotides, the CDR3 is TGTGCCAGCAGCCCAGGGGGATCTTACAATGAGCAGTTCTTC.

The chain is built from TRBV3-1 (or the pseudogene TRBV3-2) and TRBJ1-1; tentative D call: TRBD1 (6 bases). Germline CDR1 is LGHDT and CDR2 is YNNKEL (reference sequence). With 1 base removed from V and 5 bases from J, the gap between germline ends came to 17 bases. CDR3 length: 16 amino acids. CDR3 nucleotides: TGTGCCAGCAGCCAAGTTTCAGGGGCTGGATGGACTGAAGCTTTCTTT. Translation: CASSQVSGAGWTEAFF.

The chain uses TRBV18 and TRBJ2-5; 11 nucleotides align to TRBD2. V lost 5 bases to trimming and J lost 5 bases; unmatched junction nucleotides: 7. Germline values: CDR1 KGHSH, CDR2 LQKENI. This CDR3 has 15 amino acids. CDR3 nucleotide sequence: TGTGCCAGCTCAACTAGCGGGAGAAATCTGGAGACCCAGTACTTC. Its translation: CASSTSGRNLETQYF.

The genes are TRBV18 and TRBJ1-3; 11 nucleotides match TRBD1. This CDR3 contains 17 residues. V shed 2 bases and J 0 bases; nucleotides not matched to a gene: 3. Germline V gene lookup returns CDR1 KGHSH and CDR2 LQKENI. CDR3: CASSPRTGGDSGNTIYF. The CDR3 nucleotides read TGTGCCAGCTCACCAAGGACAGGGGGCGACTCTGGAAACACCATATATTTT.

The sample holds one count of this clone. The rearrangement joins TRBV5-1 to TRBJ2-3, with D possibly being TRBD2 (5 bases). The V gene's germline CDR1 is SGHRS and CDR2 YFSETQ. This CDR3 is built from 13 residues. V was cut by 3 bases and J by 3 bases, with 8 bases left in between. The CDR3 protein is CASSSGSTDTQYF. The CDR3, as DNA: TGCGCCAGCAGCTCGGGAAGTACAGATACGCAGTATTTT.

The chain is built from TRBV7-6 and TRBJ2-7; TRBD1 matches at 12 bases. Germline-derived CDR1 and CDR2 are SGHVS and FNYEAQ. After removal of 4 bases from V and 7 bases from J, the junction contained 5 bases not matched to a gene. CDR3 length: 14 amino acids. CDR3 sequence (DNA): TGTGCCAGCAGCTGGGGACAGGGGGCGCTTGAGCAGTACTTC. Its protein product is CASSWGQGALEQYF.

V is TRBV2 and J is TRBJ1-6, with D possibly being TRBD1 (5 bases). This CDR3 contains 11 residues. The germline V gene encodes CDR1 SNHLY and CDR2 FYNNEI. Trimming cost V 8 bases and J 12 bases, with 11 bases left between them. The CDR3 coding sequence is TGTGCCAGCGCGGTCCAGGGACCCCTCCACTTT. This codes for CASAVQGPLHF.

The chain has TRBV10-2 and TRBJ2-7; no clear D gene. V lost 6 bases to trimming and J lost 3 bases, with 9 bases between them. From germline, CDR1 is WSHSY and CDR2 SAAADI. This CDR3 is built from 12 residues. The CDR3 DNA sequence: TGCGCCAGCAGCACAGAAGGCTACGAGCAGTACTTC. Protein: CASSTEGYEQYF.

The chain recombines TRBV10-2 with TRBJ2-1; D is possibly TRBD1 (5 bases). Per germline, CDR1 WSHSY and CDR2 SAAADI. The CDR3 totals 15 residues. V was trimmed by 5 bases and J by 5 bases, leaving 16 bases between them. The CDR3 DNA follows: TGCGCCAGCAGTCGAAGCTGGGGCCCACACAATGAGCAGTTCTTC. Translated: CASSRSWGPHNEQFF.

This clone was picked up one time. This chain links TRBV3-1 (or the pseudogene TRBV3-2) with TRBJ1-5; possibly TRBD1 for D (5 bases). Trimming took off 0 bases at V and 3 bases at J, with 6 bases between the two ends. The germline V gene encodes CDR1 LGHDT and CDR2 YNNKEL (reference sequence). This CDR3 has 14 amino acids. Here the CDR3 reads CASSQDRDNQPQHF. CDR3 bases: TGTGCCAGCAGCCAAGACAGGGACAATCAGCCCCAGCATTTT.